This T cell receptor beta chain was identified in a study of graft-versus-host responses after intestinal transplantation. Across the whole study: Each of the recipients got a multivisceral, liver-intestinal, or isolated intestinal transplant. Tacrolimus plus steroids were given to all recipients for approximately 3 years, preceded by anti-thymocyte globulin induction. General study results and limits: The highest levels of circulating GvH clones went along with early declines in HvG clones after transplant. GvH clones were identified in recipient marrow, with some first appearing in ileum or blood.

Points on this clone: Antigen unknown.

Germline V gene sequence: CDR1 MNHEY, CDR2 SMNVEV (reference sequence). The V and J ends lost 5 bases and 0 bases respectively, with 13 bases between them. The CDR3 has 16 residues. Sequencing was performed with immunoSEQ multiplex PCR; in TCRdb, only in-frame clones are kept and a portion is missing. The repertoire holds over 70,000 clones, with about four fifths as singletons. This sample comprised unstimulated CD8+ T cells sorted from spleen or lymph node cells, obtained before intestinal transplant. The sequence was collected from a human donor who received an intestinal transplant. J is TRBJ1-4 and V is TRBV27; D perhaps matches TRBD1 (5 bases). The CDR3 loop reads CASSRGSESTNEKLFF. The CDR3 DNA reads TGTGCCAGCAGTCGGGGGTCGGAGTCAACTAATGAAAAACTGTTTTTT.